Sequencing of this TCR beta chain was carried out in a study of graft-versus-host responses after intestinal transplantation (dated by TCRdb to the early 2020s). Background for the entire study: Recipients received multivisceral, liver-intestinal, or isolated intestinal transplants. All recipients received anti-thymocyte globulin induction followed by maintenance tacrolimus and steroids for roughly three years. After intestinal transplantation, graft-versus-host and host-versus-graft alloreactive T cell clones in the graft, circulation and bone marrow were tracked using bulk TCR-beta CDR3 sequencing. To identify alloreactive clones, pre-transplant mixed lymphocyte reaction products were sequenced and then compared with unstimulated pre-transplant donor and recipient T cells. Of the approximately 24 intestinal transplant recipients enrolled in the cohort, one of whom was a retransplant, a few patients without pretransplant specimens were excluded. Donor T cell macrochimerism was defined as a peak of at least 4% donor T cells among recipient peripheral blood mononuclear cells. Samples from a few later patients were sequenced in-house on an Illumina MiSeq with MiXCR processing rather than by the commercial service. The research as a whole found: GvH clones turned up in recipient bone marrow, with some appearing earlier in ileal mucosa or blood, a pattern consistent with an intestinal mucosal origin. In patients with donor T cell macrochimerism, the allografts had high GvH to HvG T cell clonal ratios. The conclusions were limited by the relatively low number and heterogeneity of the intestinal transplant patients. Early after transplant, peak levels of circulating GvH clones were found to be associated with declines in HvG clones.

The CDR3 has 24 amino acids, counting the end cysteine and phenylalanine. Just CDR3 DNA is preserved here, 72 bases in frame from base 1. The label giving this sample's time point can be read as: cells obtained before transplantation from donor or recipient. In the mixed lymphocyte reactions, around 200,000 CFSE-labeled pre-transplant responders were plated with around 200,000 irradiated violet-dye-labeled stimulators and cultured for approximately 6 days. Proliferating CD3+CD4+CFSE-low and CD3+CD8+CFSE-low responder cells were FACS-sorted on a BD Influx sorter after the mixed lymphocyte reaction. Libraries were made using the immunoSEQ multiplex PCR assay. For most patients, genomic DNA was isolated using the Qiagen DNeasy Blood and Tissue Kit and was shipped frozen to Adaptive Biotechnologies for TCR sequencing. For most patients, genomic DNA was subjected to high-throughput TCR-beta CDR3 sequencing by Adaptive Biotechnologies. In the original analysis: TCR sequencing data were retrieved from Adaptive's ImmunoSEQ software for 15 to 20 patients, whereas a few other patients were processed with MiXCR and VDJtools. To correct CD4 versus CD8 sorting errors, sequences present in both subsets at a frequency ratio below 5:1 were removed. CDR3 nucleotide sequences shared by donor and recipient were removed because the origin of these sequences could not be assigned. Alloreactive clones required at least 2-fold expansion over unstimulated cells and minimum CFSE-low frequency of 0.002% (template counts) or 0.001% (read counts). Clones detected in sequenced pre-transplant spleen, lymph node, or MLR CFSE-low populations of the donor or recipient were defined as mappable. The cumulative frequency of alloreactive clones was calculated as a percentage of all sequences, weighted by copy number. TCRdb provides this immuneACCESS table in a form limited to in-frame rearrangements. Some clones are lacking; in checked studies, under half of them reflect an unresolved V gene, and why the rest are absent is not known. The V and J calls and clone size are taken from that table; D and trimming were inferred from the DNA. The table for this sample lists roughly 10,000 clones; roughly a third of them were counted only once. The ten largest clones represent around 1.9% of the sample.

Worth noting for this clone: Base qualities are not provided; no much larger clone lies one nucleotide away.

The chain links TRBV21-1 with TRBJ1-5. TRBV21-1 is deemed a pseudogene. The origin of this receptor is a human patient who was an organ donor for intestinal transplantation. The material was alloreactive CD4+ T cells from a mixed lymphocyte reaction culture, obtained before transplantation. The cell subset or site label, as the study defines it: CFSE-low proliferating T cells sorted from roughly six-day pre-transplant mixed lymphocyte reaction (GvH or HvG direction). The base sequence is TGTGCCAGCAGCAAGACCCCCATACGCTTGCGTGGAGAACGGTCCCGGGTCCTTGTCCAGCCCCAGCATTTT. Its protein product is CASSKTPIRLRGERSRVLVQPQHF.